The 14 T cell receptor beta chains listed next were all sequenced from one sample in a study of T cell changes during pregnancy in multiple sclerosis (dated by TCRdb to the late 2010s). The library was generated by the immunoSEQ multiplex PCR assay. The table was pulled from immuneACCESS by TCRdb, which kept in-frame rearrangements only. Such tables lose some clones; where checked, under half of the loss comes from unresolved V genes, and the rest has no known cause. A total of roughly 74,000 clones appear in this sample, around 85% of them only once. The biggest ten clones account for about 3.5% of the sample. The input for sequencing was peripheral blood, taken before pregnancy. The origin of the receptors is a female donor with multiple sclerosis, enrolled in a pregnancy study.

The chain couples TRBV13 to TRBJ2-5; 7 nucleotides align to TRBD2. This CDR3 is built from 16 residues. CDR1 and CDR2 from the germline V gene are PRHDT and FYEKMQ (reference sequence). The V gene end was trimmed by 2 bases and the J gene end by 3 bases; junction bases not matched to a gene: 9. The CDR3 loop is CASSLRFSGAKETQYF. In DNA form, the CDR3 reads TGTGCCAGCAGCTTACGGTTCAGCGGGGCTAAAGAGACCCAGTACTTC.

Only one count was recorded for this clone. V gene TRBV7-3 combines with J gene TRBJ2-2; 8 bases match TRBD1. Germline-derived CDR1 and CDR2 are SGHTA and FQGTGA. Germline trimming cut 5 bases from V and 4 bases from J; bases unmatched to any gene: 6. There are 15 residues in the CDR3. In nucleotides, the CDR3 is TGTGCCAGCAGCACTCGGACAGGGAGCACCGGGGAGCTGTTTTTT. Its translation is CASSTRTGSTGELFF.

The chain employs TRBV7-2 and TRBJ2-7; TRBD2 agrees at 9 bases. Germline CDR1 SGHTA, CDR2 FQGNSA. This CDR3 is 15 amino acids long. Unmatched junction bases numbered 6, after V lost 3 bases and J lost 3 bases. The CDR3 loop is CASSLPGLAVYEQYF. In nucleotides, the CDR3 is TGTGCCAGCAGCTTGCCGGGACTAGCCGTCTACGAGCAGTACTTC.

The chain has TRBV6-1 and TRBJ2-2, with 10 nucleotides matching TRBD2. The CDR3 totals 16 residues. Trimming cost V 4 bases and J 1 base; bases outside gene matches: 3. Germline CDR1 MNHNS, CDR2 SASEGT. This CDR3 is CASSVRLAGNTGELFF. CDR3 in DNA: TGTGCCAGCAGTGTCCGACTAGCGGGGAACACCGGGGAGCTGTTTTTT.

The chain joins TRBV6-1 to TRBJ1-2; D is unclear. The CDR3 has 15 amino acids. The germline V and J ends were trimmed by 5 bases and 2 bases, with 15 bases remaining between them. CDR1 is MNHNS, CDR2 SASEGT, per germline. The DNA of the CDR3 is TGTGCCAGCAGTAGCCGGGCCGCGGGAAACTATGGCTACACCTTC. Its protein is CASSSRAAGNYGYTF.

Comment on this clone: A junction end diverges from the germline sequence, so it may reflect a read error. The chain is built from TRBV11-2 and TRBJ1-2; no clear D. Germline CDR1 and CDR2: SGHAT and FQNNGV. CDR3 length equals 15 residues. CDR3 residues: CATSLEAAANYGYTF. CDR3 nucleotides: TGTGCCACCAGCTTAGAGGCGGCAGCTAACTATGGCTACACCTTC.

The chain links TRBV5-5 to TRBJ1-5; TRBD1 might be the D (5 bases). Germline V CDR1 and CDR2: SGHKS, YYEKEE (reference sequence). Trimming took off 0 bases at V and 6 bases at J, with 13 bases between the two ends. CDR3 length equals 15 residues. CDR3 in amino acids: CASSLGAGDGQPQHF. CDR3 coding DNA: TGTGCCAGCAGCTTGGGAGCGGGGGACGGTCAGCCCCAGCATTTT.

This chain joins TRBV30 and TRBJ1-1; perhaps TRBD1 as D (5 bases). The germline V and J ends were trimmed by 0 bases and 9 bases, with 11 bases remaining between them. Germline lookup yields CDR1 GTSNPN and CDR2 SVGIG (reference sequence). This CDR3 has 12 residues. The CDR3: CAWSVGQGQAFF. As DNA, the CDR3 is TGTGCCTGGAGTGTTGGGCAGGGCCAAGCTTTCTTT.

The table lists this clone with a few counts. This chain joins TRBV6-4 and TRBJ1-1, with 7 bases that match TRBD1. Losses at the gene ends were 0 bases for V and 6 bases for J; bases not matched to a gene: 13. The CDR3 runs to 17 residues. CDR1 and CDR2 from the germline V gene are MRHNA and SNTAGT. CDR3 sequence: CASSDSTWGRGRPEAFF. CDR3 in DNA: TGTGCCAGCAGTGACTCGACGTGGGGCAGGGGGAGACCTGAAGCTTTCTTT.

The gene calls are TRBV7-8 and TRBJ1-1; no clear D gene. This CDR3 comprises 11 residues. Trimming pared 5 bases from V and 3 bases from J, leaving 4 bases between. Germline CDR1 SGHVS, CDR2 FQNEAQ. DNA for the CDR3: TGTGCCAGCAGCGAGGACACTGAAGCTTTCTTT. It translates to CASSEDTEAFF.

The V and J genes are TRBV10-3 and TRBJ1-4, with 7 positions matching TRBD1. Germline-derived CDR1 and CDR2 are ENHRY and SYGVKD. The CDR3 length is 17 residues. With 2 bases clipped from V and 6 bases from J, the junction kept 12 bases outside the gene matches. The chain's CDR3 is CAISEDRQGGSDEKLFF. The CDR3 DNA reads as TGTGCCATCAGTGAGGATCGACAGGGAGGTTCGGATGAAAAACTGTTTTTT.

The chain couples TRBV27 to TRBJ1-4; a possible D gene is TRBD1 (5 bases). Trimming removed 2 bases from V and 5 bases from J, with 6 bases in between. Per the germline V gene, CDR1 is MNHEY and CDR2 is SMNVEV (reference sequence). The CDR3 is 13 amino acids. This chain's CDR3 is CASSLRQNEKLFF. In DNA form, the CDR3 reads TGTGCCAGCAGTTTACGACAGAATGAAAAACTGTTTTTT.

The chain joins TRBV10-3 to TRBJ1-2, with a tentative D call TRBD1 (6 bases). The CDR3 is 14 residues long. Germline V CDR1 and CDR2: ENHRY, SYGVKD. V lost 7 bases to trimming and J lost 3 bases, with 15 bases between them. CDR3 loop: CAITAGGGDYGYTF. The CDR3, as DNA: TGTGCCATCACCGCGGGGGGCGGCGACTATGGCTACACCTTC.

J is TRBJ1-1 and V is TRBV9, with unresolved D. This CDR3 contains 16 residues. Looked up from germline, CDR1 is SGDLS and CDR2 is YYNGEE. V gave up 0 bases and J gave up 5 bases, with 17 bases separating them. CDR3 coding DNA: TGTGCCAGCAGCGTAGCTTCGGTCCCCTCCGGTACTGAAGCTTTCTTT. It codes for CASSVASVPSGTEAFF.